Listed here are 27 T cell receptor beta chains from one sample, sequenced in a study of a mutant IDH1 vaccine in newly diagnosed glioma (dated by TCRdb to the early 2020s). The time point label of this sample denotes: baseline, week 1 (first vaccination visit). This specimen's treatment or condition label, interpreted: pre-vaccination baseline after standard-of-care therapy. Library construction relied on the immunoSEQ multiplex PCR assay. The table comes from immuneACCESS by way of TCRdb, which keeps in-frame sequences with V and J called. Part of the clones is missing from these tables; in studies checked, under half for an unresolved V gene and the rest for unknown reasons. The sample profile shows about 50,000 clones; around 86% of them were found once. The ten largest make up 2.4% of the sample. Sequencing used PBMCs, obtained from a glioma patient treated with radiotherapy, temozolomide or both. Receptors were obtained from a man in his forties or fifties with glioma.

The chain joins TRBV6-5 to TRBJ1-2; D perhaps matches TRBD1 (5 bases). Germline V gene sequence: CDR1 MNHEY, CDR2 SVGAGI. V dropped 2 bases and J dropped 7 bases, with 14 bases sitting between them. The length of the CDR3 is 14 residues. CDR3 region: CASSYGVGGLGYTF. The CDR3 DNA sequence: TGTGCCAGCAGTTACGGTGTTGGGGGTCTTGGCTACACCTTC.

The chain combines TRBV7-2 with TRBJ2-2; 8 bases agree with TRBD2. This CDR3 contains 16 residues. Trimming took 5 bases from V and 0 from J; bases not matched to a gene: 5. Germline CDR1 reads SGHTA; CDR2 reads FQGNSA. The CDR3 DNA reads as TGTGCCAGCAGCCGGGAGGGCAGGGCGAACACCGGGGAGCTGTTTTTT. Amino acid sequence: CASSREGRANTGELFF.

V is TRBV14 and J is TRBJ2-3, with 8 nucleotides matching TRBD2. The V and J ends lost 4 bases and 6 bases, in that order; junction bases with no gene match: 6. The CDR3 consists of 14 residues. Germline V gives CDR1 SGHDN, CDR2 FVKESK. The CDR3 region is CASSPGGAQDTQYF. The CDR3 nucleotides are TGTGCCAGCAGCCCGGGGGGGGCACAGGATACGCAGTATTTT.

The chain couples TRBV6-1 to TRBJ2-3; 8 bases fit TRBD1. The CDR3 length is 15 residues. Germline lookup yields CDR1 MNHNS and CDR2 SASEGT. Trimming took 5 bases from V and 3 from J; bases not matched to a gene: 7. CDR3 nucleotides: TGTGCCAGCAGTCCGACAGGGGTCGGGACAGATACGCAGTATTTT. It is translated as CASSPTGVGTDTQYF.

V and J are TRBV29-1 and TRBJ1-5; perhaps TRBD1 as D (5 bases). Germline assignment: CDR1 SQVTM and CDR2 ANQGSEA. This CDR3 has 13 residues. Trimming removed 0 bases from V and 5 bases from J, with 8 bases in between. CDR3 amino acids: CSVEEGPYQPQHF. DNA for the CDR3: TGCAGCGTTGAAGAGGGGCCGTATCAGCCCCAGCATTTT.

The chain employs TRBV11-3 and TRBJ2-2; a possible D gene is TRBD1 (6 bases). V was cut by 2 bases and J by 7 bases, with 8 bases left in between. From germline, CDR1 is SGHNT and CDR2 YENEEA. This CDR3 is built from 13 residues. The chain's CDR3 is CASSLQGNGELFF. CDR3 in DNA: TGTGCCAGCAGCTTACAGGGGAACGGGGAGCTGTTTTTT.

This CDR3 reads CASTLGYPIGETQYF. The CDR3 DNA follows: TGTGCCAGCACCTTGGGGTACCCGATAGGGGAGACCCAGTACTTC. The chain employs TRBV7-2 and TRBJ2-5; D unresolved. The CDR3 sequence is 15 residues long. Germline assignment: CDR1 SGHTA and CDR2 FQGNSA. Trimming removed 7 bases at V and 5 bases at J, with 20 bases between.

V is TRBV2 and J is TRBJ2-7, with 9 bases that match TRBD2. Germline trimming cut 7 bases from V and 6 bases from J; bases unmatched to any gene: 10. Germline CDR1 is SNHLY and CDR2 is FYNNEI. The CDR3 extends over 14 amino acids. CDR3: CASTRLAESAEQYF. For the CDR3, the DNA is TGTGCCAGCACCAGACTAGCGGAATCGGCCGAGCAGTACTTC.

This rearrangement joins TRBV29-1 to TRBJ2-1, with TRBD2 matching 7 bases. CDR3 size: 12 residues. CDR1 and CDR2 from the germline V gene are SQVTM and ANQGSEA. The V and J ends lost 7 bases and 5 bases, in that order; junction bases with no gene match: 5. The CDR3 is CSGPGTNNEQFF. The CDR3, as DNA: TGCAGCGGACCTGGGACTAACAATGAGCAGTTCTTC.

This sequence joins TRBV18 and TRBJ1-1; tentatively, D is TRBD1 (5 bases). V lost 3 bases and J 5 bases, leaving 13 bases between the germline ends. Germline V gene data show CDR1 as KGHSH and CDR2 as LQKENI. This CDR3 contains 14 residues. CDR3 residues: CASSPAGLRTEAFF. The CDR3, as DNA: TGTGCCAGCTCACCGGCAGGGTTGAGGACTGAAGCTTTCTTT.

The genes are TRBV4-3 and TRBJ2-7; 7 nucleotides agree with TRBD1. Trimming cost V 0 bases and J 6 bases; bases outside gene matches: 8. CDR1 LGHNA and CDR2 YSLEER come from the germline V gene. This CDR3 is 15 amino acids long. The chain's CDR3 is CASSQDRTGRTEQYF. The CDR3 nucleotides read TGCGCCAGCAGCCAAGATAGGACAGGTCGCACCGAGCAGTACTTC.

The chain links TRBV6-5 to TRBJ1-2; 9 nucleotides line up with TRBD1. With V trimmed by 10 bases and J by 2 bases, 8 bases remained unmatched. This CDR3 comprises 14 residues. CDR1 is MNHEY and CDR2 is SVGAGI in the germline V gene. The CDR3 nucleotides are TGTGCCACAGGACAGGGGTCACTAAACTATGGCTACACCTTC. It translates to CATGQGSLNYGYTF.

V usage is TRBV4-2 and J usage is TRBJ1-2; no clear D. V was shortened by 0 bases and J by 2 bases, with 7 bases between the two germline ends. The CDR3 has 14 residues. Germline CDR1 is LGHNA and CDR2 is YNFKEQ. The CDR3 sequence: CASSQDQANYGYTF. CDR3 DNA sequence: TGTGCCAGCAGCCAAGATCAGGCCAACTATGGCTACACCTTC.

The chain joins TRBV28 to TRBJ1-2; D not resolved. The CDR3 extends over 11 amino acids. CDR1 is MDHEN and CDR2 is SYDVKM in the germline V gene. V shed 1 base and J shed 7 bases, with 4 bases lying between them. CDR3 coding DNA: TGTGCCAGCAGTTTATTTTTTGGCTACACCTTC. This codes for CASSLFFGYTF.

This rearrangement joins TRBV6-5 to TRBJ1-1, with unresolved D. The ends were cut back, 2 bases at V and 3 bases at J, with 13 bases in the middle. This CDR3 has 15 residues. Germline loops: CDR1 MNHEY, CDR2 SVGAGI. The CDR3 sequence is CASSYGLRSHTEAFF. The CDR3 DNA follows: TGTGCCAGCAGTTACGGGTTGCGGAGCCACACTGAAGCTTTCTTT.

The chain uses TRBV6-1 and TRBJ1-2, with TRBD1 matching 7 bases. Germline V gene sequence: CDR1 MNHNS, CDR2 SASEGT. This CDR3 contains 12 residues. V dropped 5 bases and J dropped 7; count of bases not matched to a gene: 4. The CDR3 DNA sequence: TGTGCCAGCAGTAGACGACAGGGTGGCTACACCTTC. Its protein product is CASSRRQGGYTF.

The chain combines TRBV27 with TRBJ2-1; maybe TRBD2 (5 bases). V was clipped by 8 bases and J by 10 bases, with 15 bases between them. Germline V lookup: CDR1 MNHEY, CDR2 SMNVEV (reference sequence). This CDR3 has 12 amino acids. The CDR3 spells CASAKVGREQFF. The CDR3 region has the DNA TGTGCCAGCGCAAAGGTGGGGAGAGAGCAGTTCTTC.

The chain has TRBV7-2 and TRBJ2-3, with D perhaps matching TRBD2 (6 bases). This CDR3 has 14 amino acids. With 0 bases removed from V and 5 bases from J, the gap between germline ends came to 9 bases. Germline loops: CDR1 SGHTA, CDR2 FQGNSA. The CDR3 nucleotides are TGTGCCAGCAGCTTAGCTAGCGGAAGAGATACGCAGTATTTT. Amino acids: CASSLASGRDTQYF.

The CDR3 DNA is TGTGCCAGCAGTTACTCAAGCGGGAGGGCCGCCGAGCAGTACTTC. Its translation: CASSYSSGRAAEQYF. The rearrangement joins TRBV6-5 to TRBJ2-7; 10 bases are a match to TRBD2. Trimming at V came to 0 bases and at J to 6 bases, leaving 5 bases not matched to a gene. The CDR3 totals 15 residues. Germline CDR1 reads MNHEY; CDR2 reads SVGAGI.

The CDR3 here is CASSQERVAGAYEQYF. CDR3 DNA: TGTGCCAGCAGCCAAGAAAGGGTAGCGGGGGCCTACGAGCAGTACTTC. V gene TRBV14 combines with J gene TRBJ2-7; 9 bases line up with TRBD2. Germline trimming cut 0 bases from V and 2 bases from J; bases unmatched to any gene: 5. The CDR3 spans 16 residues. Germline V lookup: CDR1 SGHDN, CDR2 FVKESK.

The CDR3 reads CASSLTGAWGAFF. CDR3 coding DNA: TGTGCCAGCAGCTTAACGGGGGCTTGGGGAGCTTTCTTT. This chain joins TRBV7-8 and TRBJ1-1; maybe TRBD1 (6 bases). The CDR3 has 13 amino acids. V lost 2 bases and J lost 10, with 14 bases in between. The V gene's germline CDR1 is SGHVS and CDR2 FQNEAQ.

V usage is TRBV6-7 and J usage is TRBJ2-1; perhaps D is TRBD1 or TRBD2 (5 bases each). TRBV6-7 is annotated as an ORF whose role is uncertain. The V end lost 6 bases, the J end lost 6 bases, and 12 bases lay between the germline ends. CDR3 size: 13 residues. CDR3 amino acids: CASSTGTPNEQFF. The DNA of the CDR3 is TGTGCCAGCAGCACCGGGACCCCCAATGAGCAGTTCTTC.

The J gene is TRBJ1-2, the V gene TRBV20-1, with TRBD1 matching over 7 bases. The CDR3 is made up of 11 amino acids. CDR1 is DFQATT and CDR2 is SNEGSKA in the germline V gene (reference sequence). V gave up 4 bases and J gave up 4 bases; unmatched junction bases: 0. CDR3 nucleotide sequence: TGCAGTGCTACAGGGGGCTATGGCTACACCTTC. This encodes CSATGGYGYTF.

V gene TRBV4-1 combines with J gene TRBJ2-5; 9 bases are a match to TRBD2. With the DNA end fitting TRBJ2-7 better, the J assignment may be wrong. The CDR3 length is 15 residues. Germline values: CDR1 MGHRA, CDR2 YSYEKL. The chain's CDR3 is CASSQGTSTIYEQYF. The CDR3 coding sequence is TGCGCCAGCAGCCAGGGGACTAGCACCATCTACGAGCAGTACTTC.

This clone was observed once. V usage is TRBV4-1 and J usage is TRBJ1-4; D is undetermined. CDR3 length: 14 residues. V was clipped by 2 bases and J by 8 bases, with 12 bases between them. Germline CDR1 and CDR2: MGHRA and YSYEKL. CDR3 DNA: TGCGCCAGCAGCCAAAGGAGGGTAGAGGAAAAACTGTTTTTT. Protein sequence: CASSQRRVEEKLFF.

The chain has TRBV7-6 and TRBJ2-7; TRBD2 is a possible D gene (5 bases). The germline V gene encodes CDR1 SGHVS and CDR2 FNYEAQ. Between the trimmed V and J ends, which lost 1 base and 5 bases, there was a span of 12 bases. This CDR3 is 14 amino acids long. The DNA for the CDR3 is TGTGCCAGCAGCTTAGGAGTCCGCGGGCACGAGCAGTACTTC. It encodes CASSLGVRGHEQYF. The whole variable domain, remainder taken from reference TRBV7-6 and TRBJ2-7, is GAGVSQSPRYKVTKRGQDVALRCDPISGHVSLYWYRQALGQGPEFLTYFNYEAQQDKSGLPNDRFSAERPEGSISTLTIQRTEQRDSAMYRCASSLGVRGHEQYFGPGTRLTVT.

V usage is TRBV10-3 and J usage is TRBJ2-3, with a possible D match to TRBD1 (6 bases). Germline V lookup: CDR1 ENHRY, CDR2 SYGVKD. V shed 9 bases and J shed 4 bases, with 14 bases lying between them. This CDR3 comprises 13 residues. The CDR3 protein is CAIREAGADTQYF. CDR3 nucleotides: TGTGCCATAAGAGAGGCAGGGGCAGATACGCAGTATTTT.